This T cell receptor (beta chain) emerged from a study of T cell repertoires in cytomegalovirus infection. Study in general: Both CMV infection and a matching HLA type were indicated by public TCR beta signatures.

TCRdb called the reads again in MiXCR, with one record for every CDR3 protein. The sample yields 230,000 or so distinct CDR3 sequences, about 15% seen once. V trimming: 6 bases; J trimming: 14 bases; junction bases outside the gene matches: 8. Per the germline V gene, CDR1 is SNHLY and CDR2 is FYNNEI. CDR3 length: 12 residues. Study results and caveats: In two of eight donors, the top clonotype was HLA-C-restricted CMV-specific. Adding up the frequency of public TCR beta families identified people who carried CMV plus the relevant HLA.

Comment on this clonotype: Its antigen is not known.

The TCR originated in a human donor in good health (CMV status not recorded). Some clones in this sample may be carry-over from other donors' samples. Sequencing was done on a sample of CD8+ T cells from PBMCs. This rearrangement joins TRBV2 to TRBJ2-1, with 9 bases identical to TRBD1. The CDR3 here is CASSGGTGLKFF. For the CDR3, the DNA is TGTGCCAGCAGCGGGGGGACAGGGTTAAAGTTCTTC.